Listed below are T cell receptor beta chains from one sample, sequenced in a study of OX40 agonist ivuxolimab in advanced cancers. Sequenced by immunoSEQ multiplex PCR; TCRdb stores in-frame clones only, minus some. The repertoire has about 54,000 clones, over 75% of them found once; the top ten carry under 4%. The sample here was CD4+ or CD8+ T cells sorted from blood, taken in a trial of the OX40 agonist ivuxolimab. The source of these receptors is an adult with an advanced solid tumor such as melanoma, head and neck, liver or kidney cancer. Both conserved end residues are trimmed from each CDR3. Each record gives: J gene, V gene, CDR3 protein.

J gene: TRBJ1-1
V gene: TRBV7-6
CDR3 protein: ASSLTGNTEAF

J gene: TRBJ2-1
V gene: TRBV6-5
CDR3 protein: ASTSYAGYNEQF

J gene: TRBJ1-1
V gene: TRBV2
CDR3 protein: ASSEEAGTEAF

J gene: TRBJ1-2
V gene: TRBV29-1
CDR3 protein: SVGGGGRAYGYT

J gene: TRBJ2-7
V gene: TRBV11-3
CDR3 protein: ASSLGKTYEQY

J gene: TRBJ2-7
V gene: TRBV23-1
CDR3 protein: ASSQSRGFGASGSQSPGSYEQY

J gene: TRBJ1-3
V gene: TRBV2
CDR3 protein: ASSETLGNTIY

J gene: TRBJ1-1
V gene: TRBV4-2
CDR3 protein: ASSLTGGTEAF

J gene: TRBJ2-5
V gene: TRBV11-2
CDR3 protein: ASSGTASSETQY

J gene: TRBJ2-5
V gene: TRBV10-3
CDR3 protein: AISSGTYQETQY

J gene: TRBJ1-6
V gene: TRBV7-8
CDR3 protein: ASSLVMMRSSYNSPLH

J gene: TRBJ2-5
V gene: TRBV28
CDR3 protein: ASTMWMEETQY

J gene: TRBJ2-7
V gene: TRBV29-1
CDR3 protein: SVARGEDREQY

J gene: TRBJ2-1
V gene: TRBV29-1
CDR3 protein: SVVLASGGGTEQF

J gene: TRBJ2-4
V gene: TRBV19
CDR3 protein: ASSPWTGGKNIQY

J gene: TRBJ1-1
V gene: TRBV6-5
CDR3 protein: ASSYRRDSTEAF

J gene: TRBJ2-7
V gene: TRBV2
CDR3 protein: ASSSQSGVYEQY

J gene: TRBJ2-7
V gene: TRBV2
CDR3 protein: ASTREAYEQY

J gene: TRBJ2-5
V gene: TRBV4-1
CDR3 protein: ASSQGLAGGWETQY

J gene: TRBJ1-2
V gene: TRBV5-1
CDR3 protein: ASRDRDRGYTNYGYT

J gene: TRBJ2-1
V gene: TRBV29-1
CDR3 protein: SVEGGGQASGSFSVEQF

J gene: TRBJ2-1
V gene: TRBV7-2
CDR3 protein: ASSQGGLAGLNEQF

J gene: TRBJ1-2
V gene: TRBV27
CDR3 protein: ASSPDRDSYGYT

J gene: TRBJ2-3
V gene: TRBV19
CDR3 protein: ASRENSRTDTQY

J gene: TRBJ1-5
V gene: TRBV5-8
CDR3 protein: ASSLAGSGQPQH

J gene: TRBJ1-5
V gene: TRBV4-1
CDR3 protein: ASSQQNTQGQPQH

J gene: TRBJ1-5
V gene: TRBV6-6
CDR3 protein: ASRYAGEPNQPQH

J gene: TRBJ2-7
V gene: TRBV25-1
CDR3 protein: ASSLQGAGYEQY

J gene: TRBJ1-3
V gene: TRBV4-2
CDR3 protein: ASSQGQTISGNTIY

J gene: TRBJ2-5
V gene: TRBV6-5
CDR3 protein: ASSSAEDLVETQY

J gene: TRBJ1-4
V gene: TRBV7-2
CDR3 protein: ASSSGHPATNEKLF

J gene: TRBJ2-1
V gene: TRBV2
CDR3 protein: ASSLNNEQF

J gene: TRBJ2-5
V gene: TRBV19
CDR3 protein: ASSIGRNQETQY

J gene: TRBJ1-2
V gene: TRBV2
CDR3 protein: ASRAQGVANYGYT

J gene: TRBJ1-4
V gene: TRBV28
CDR3 protein: ASSRQLNHEKLF

J gene: TRBJ1-2
V gene: TRBV6-5
CDR3 protein: ASSYSRDNYGYT

J gene: TRBJ1-2
V gene: TRBV5-4
CDR3 protein: ASSDRSFSRGYT

J gene: TRBJ2-7
V gene: TRBV27
CDR3 protein: ASSLGQGFSYEQY

J gene: TRBJ2-7
V gene: TRBV10-1
CDR3 protein: ASISDRASYEQY

J gene: TRBJ2-2
V gene: TRBV9
CDR3 protein: ASSVTQGLAGGPIAGELF

J gene: TRBJ1-2
V gene: TRBV28
CDR3 protein: ASSSPANYGYT

J gene: TRBJ2-2
V gene: TRBV19
CDR3 protein: ASQRGAGGRTGELF

J gene: TRBJ1-6
V gene: TRBV2
CDR3 protein: ASSERDRADNSPLH

J gene: TRBJ2-7
V gene: TRBV21-1
CDR3 protein: ASSTKQGTYEQY

J gene: TRBJ1-5
V gene: TRBV27
CDR3 protein: ASPTRFAGNQPQH

J gene: TRBJ2-1
V gene: TRBV27
CDR3 protein: ASSPPAGLAGYTYNEQF

J gene: TRBJ1-3
V gene: TRBV7-9
CDR3 protein: ASSQGAHSGNTIY

J gene: TRBJ1-1
V gene: TRBV7-6
CDR3 protein: ASSLGEYTEAF

J gene: TRBJ2-6
V gene: TRBV7-9
CDR3 protein: ASSLPRDRTSGANVLT

J gene: TRBJ2-1
V gene: TRBV4-2
CDR3 protein: ASSQESGLTYNEQF

J gene: TRBJ2-3
V gene: TRBV5-6
CDR3 protein: ASSASSGSRDTQY

J gene: TRBJ1-5
V gene: TRBV16
CDR3 protein: ASSQSSDQPQH